Detailed here is one T cell receptor beta chain. This clonotype was observed a handful of times. No antigen is known for it. Base qualities are missing; no much larger clone stands one base away. The listed sequencing device is Illumina NovaSeq 6000. TCRalpha and TCRbeta cDNA libraries were built by 5'RACE with constant-segment primers, adding sample barcodes and unique molecular identifiers. RNA was extracted from every sample with Trizol reagent. Library amplification was performed in two PCR steps, and a second sample barcode and Illumina TruSeq adapters were introduced in the second step. Sequencing of the libraries was done on an Illumina NovaSeq, producing 2 x 150 bp paired-end reads. The authors' pipeline ran thus. Reads were demultiplexed and collapsed into UMI-guided consensus sequences with migec v1.2.7. With mixcr v2.1.11, UMI consensuses were aligned to TRA and TRB V and J templates and assembled into clonotypes. Expanded or contracted clonotypes were those called significant by both edgeR and NoisET, with noise models trained on biological replicates. For edgeR calls, the thresholds were a false discovery rate-adjusted p below 0.01 and a log2 fold-change of 1. As an exploratory analysis of dynamics, max-normalized trajectories of the 1000 most abundant clonotypes were examined by PCA with hierarchical clustering. Each responding clone was given a CD4 or CD8 phenotype based on the CD4+ and CD8+ repertoires, which had been sequenced separately. The raw public data were reprocessed by TCRdb itself: fastp quality trimming at Q25, MiXCR clonotype calling, in-frame beta chains only. CDR3 protein sequences are deduplicated, and each keeps its most common genes and DNA. TCRdb assigned the V and J calls; the authors' analysis was not used. Across this sample there are roughly 480,000 distinct CDR3 sequences, with around 27% seen only once. The top ten clones comprise around an eighth of the sample.

The source of the sample is a study of T-cell memory formation after mild COVID-19 (dated by TCRdb to the early 2020s). With respect to the entire study: Most TCR sequence clusters were specific to one of the two donors. Two young, previously healthy adult volunteers made up the cohort, one male and one female. T-cell clones expanding and contracting after mild COVID-19 in two donors were tracked by longitudinal TCRalpha and TCRbeta repertoire sequencing.

PBMCs were isolated by Ficoll-Paque density gradient centrifugation. There are 17 amino acids in the CDR3, from cysteine to phenylalanine inclusive. Kept here is only the CDR3 DNA, which spans 51 bases and is read in frame from base 1. V is pared back by 6 bases and J by 3 bases, with 20 bases lying between the germline termini. Paper-wide results and their limitations: Only a couple of mild cases were covered by the study, and larger cohorts that include severe cases with pre-infection samples were considered necessary. Clones that contracted from day 15 to 85 showed balanced CD4/CD8 phenotypes, whereas a second wave of clones that expanded from day 15 to 37 leaned towards CD4+. Contracting CD4+ clones were located mainly in the CM and EM memory subsets, whereas CD8+ clones were found to be enriched in EMRA. Whether the second-wave clones peaking on day 37 were SARS-CoV-2 specific was not confirmed. Some responding clones were found in pre-infection memory, which suggests that pre-existing cross-reactive memory T cells took part in the SARS-CoV-2 response.

This sequence was found in an adult woman who had mild COVID-19 (a few samples of this study predate the infection). The sample titles of this study are shuffled in the database, so cell type and time point are left out; the donor was told from shared clones. The sample taken for sequencing was PBMCs or a T cell subset sorted from them (not recorded which). The receptor chain draws on TRBV12-3 or TRBV12-4 and TRBJ2-2; the D region possibly corresponds to TRBD2 (7 bases align). The CDR3 region: CASSDSTGGAHTGELFF. The nucleotides read TGTGCCAGCAGCGACTCCACGGGGGGCGCGCACACCGGGGAGCTGTTTTTT.